This T cell receptor beta chain was sequenced during a study of blood T cell repertoires in COVID-19. Looking at the study overall: The United States, Italy and Spain were the sources of the acute and convalescent COVID-19 samples. Sample material is recorded as cDNA or gDNA derived from T cells, B-cell-depleted T cells, or PBMCs.

How the authors handled the data: Amplification of reference gene primers was used by the study to estimate nucleated cell counts. Assay used: immunoSEQ multiplex PCR; TCRdb lists only in-frame clones, some missing. V, J and clone size reflect that table, while D and trimming were determined from the DNA. Here the sample spans about 230,000 clones, roughly four fifths being singletons. Losses at the gene ends were 1 base for V and 0 bases for J; bases not matched to a gene: 2. The germline gives CDR1 LNHNV, CDR2 YYDKDF (reference sequence). This CDR3 region has 17 residues. The V and J genes are TRBV15 and TRBJ1-5; 11 nucleotides align to TRBD1. The source of this sequence is a man in his forties or fifties with active or convalescent COVID-19. The source material was peripheral blood. CDR3 DNA: TGTGCCACCAGCAGAGGGGACAGGGGGGATAGCAATCAGCCCCAGCATTTT. Amino acid sequence: CATSRGDRGDSNQPQHF.